This T cell receptor beta chain stems from a study of T cells in Graves' hyperthyroidism and ophthalmopathy. Study observations and caveats: Ophthalmopathy got predicted by the model a median 6.5 months before its onset.

V lost 8 bases and J lost 5; bases outside the gene matches: 8. In germline, CDR1 is SEHNR, CDR2 FQNEAQ (reference sequence). The CDR3 covers 14 residues. This clonotype was found many times. As yet, its antigen is unknown. Template material for amplifying TCR beta CDR3 regions consisted of RNA transcripts. HTBI primers were used for first-round RT-PCR of the TCR CDR3. TCRdb passed the multiplex PCR reads through MiXCR, listing each CDR3 protein once. The profile covers approximately 400,000 distinct CDR3 sequences, with more than 15% appearing a single time and around 7.3% taken by the ten largest. This TCR was sampled from a woman between 18 and 29 years old with Graves' hyperthyroidism. The J gene is TRBJ2-4, the V gene TRBV7-9, with TRBD2 identical over 8 bases. Sequencing was carried out using blood. The CDR3 region is CASGRAGDENIQYF. The DNA for the CDR3 is TGTGCCAGCGGTCGAGCGGGAGATGAAAACATTCAGTACTTC.